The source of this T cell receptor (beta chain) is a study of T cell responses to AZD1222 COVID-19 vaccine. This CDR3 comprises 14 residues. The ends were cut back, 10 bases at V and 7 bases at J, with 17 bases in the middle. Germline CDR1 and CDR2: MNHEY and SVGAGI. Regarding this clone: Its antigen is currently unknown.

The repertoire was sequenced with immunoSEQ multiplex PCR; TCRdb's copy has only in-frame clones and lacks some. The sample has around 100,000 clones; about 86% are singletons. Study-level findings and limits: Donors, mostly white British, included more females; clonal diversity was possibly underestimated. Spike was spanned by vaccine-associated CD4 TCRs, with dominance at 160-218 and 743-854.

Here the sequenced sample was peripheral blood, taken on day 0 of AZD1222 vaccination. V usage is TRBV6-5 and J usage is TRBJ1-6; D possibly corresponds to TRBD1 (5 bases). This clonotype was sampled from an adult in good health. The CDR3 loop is CATSVSSGNSPLHF. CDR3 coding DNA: TGTGCCACCTCCGTGAGTTCAGGGAATTCACCCCTCCACTTT.